These 28 T cell receptor beta chains came from one sample sequenced in a study of post-analysis software for immune sequencing data. Unique molecular identifiers had been added to the TCR beta cDNA libraries. TCRdb re-called the PCR reads with MiXCR, one entry per CDR3 protein. Among 750,000 to 950,000 distinct CDR3 sequences listed, about 43% were seen once. Findings and limits, study-wide: Among four or five TRBV segments more frequent in patients than controls were TRBV5-6, TRBV5-1 and TRBV20-1.

These TCRs' antigens remain unknown. The sample consisted of blood. Receptors originate from a girl aged 10-17 years with multiple sclerosis.

This clonotype was picked up one time. The chain links TRBV7-9 to TRBJ1-4; D possibly corresponds to TRBD1 (6 bases). From germline, CDR1 is SEHNR and CDR2 FQNEAQ (reference sequence). The V end was cut by 1 base, the J end by 8 bases, with 17 bases between. The CDR3 spans 16 residues. DNA of the CDR3: TGTGCCAGCAGCTTAGAGGTTGGGGGGGCACAGGAAAAACTGTTTTTT. Protein product: CASSLEVGGAQEKLFF.

This rearrangement joins TRBV5-5 to TRBJ2-1; maybe TRBD1 (6 bases). V shed 0 bases and J shed 3 bases, with 22 bases lying between them. CDR1 SGHKS and CDR2 YYEKEE come from the germline V gene (reference sequence). The CDR3 covers 19 residues. Here the CDR3 DNA reads TGTGCCAGCAGCTTGGTAGGGGGATTGAGCGGTTACGGCTACAATGAGCAGTTCTTC. It codes for CASSLVGGLSGYGYNEQFF.

The V call is TRBV12-3 or TRBV12-4, the J call TRBJ1-4; the D gene is possibly TRBD1 (5 bases). The germline V and J ends were trimmed by 4 bases and 4 bases, with 13 bases remaining between them. This CDR3 has 15 amino acids. The CDR3 is CASSSTGTYNEKLFF. DNA of the CDR3: TGTGCCAGCAGTTCCACCGGGACCTATAATGAAAAACTGTTTTTT.

With regard to this clonotype: One end of the junction fails to match germline, which may point to a read error. The rearrangement joins TRBV29-1 to TRBJ1-2; TRBD1 is a possible D gene (5 bases). Germline assignment: CDR1 SQVTM and CDR2 ANQGSEA. The CDR3 length is 13 residues. The CDR3 DNA is TGCAGTGTTGAAACGGGGGTCGGGTATGGCTACACCTTC. Protein product: CSVETGVGYGYTF.

This clonotype has only a few counts. This chain links TRBV29-1 with TRBJ2-7; D not certain. The J call could be wrong; TRBJ2-5 is a better fit for the DNA end. The CDR3 runs 12 residues. The V gene's germline CDR1 is SQVTM and CDR2 ANQGSEA. The DNA of the CDR3 is TGCAGCCTCAGTGACGGAAGGGAGACCCAGTACTTC. Translated, it gives CSLSDGRETQYF.

This clonotype turned up a few times. The genes are TRBV5-1 and TRBJ2-1; D possibly uses TRBD1 or TRBD2 (5 bases each). The germline V gene encodes CDR1 SGHRS and CDR2 YFSETQ. V was pared by 6 bases and J by 2 bases, with 12 bases between. CDR3 length equals 14 residues. CDR3 loop: CASTLGVAYNEQFF. CDR3 DNA: TGCGCCAGCACCCTGGGGGTAGCCTACAATGAGCAGTTCTTC.

The chain's CDR3 is CASSFSLAGPRYNEQFF. DNA for the CDR3: TGTGCCAGCAGTTTTTCCCTAGCGGGACCCCGTTACAATGAGCAGTTCTTC. This chain links TRBV6-2 or TRBV6-3 with TRBJ2-1; 9 bases fit TRBD2. V was clipped by 4 bases and J by 4 bases; unmatched bases: 11. Germline CDR1 and CDR2: MNHEY and SVGEGT. There are 17 residues in the CDR3.

This clonotype was seen a handful of times. The gene calls are TRBV7-9 and TRBJ2-7, with 9 bases aligning to TRBD1. This CDR3 has 13 residues. Germline V CDR1 and CDR2: SEHNR, FQNEAQ (reference sequence). The V segment lost 5 bases and the J segment 4 bases; nucleotides outside the gene matches: 3. This CDR3 reads CASSVDRGYEQYF. CDR3 in DNA: TGTGCCAGCAGCGTTGACAGGGGGTACGAGCAGTACTTC.

The rearrangement links TRBV6-5 to TRBJ1-6; D ambiguous. In germline, CDR1 is MNHEY, CDR2 SVGAGI. This CDR3 is built from 14 residues. Between the trimmed V and J ends, which lost 4 bases and 8 bases, there was a span of 12 bases. DNA for the CDR3: TGTGCCAGCAGTTCTACAGTCACTTATTCACCCCTCCACTTT. It yields the protein CASSSTVTYSPLHF.

The genes are TRBV20-1 and TRBJ2-7; no reliable D call. This CDR3 is 11 amino acids long. The germline V gene has CDR1 DFQATT and CDR2 SNEGSKA (reference sequence). V lost 6 bases and J 6 bases, leaving 12 bases between the germline ends. CDR3 region: CSAEIDPEQYF. The CDR3 nucleotides read TGCAGTGCGGAGATCGACCCCGAGCAGTACTTC.

V gene TRBV7-9 combines with J gene TRBJ1-2; TRBD1 is a possible D gene (5 bases). Germline V gives CDR1 SEHNR, CDR2 FQNEAQ (reference sequence). The germline V and J ends were trimmed by 1 base and 7 bases, with 13 bases remaining between them. The CDR3 contains 14 residues. CDR3 in DNA: TGTGCCAGCAGCTTAGAGAGCGGGGACCCTGGCTACACCTTC. Protein sequence: CASSLESGDPGYTF.

This clonotype has only a few counts. The chain has TRBV5-1 and TRBJ2-3; D uncertain. Germline V gives CDR1 SGHRS, CDR2 YFSETQ. Trimming cost V 4 bases and J 4 bases, with 19 bases left between them. This CDR3 has 16 amino acids. The CDR3 loop is CASSPLRARSSDTQYF. CDR3 sequence (DNA): TGCGCCAGCAGCCCCCTCCGGGCTCGGAGTTCAGATACGCAGTATTTT.

The genes are TRBV6-6 and TRBJ2-7; 9 bases line up with TRBD2. CDR1 MNHNY and CDR2 SVGAGI come from the germline V gene (reference sequence). The V gene end was trimmed by 6 bases and the J gene end by 4 bases; junction bases not matched to a gene: 10. The CDR3 consists of 15 residues. The DNA for the CDR3 is TGTGCCAGCAGCCACCGAGTAGCGGGAGAGTACGAGCAGTACTTC. Protein product: CASSHRVAGEYEQYF.

This clonotype has just a few counts. The chain carries TRBV7-3 and TRBJ2-7; D may be TRBD1 (6 bases). Germline V lookup: CDR1 SGHTA, CDR2 FQGTGA. Between the trimmed V and J ends, which lost 6 bases and 5 bases, there was a span of 17 bases. CDR3 length: 14 residues. CDR3 amino acids: CASSKQGSSDEQYF. The CDR3 DNA sequence: TGTGCCAGCAGTAAACAGGGAAGTTCGGACGAGCAGTACTTC. Based on the CDR3 plus reference TRBV7-3 and TRBJ2-7, the full variable domain is GAGVSQTPSNKVTEKGKYVELRCDPISGHTALYWYRQSLGQGPEFLIYFQGTGAADDSGLPNDRFFAVRPEGSVSTLKIQRTERGDSAVYLCASSKQGSSDEQYFGPGTRLTVT.

Concerning this clonotype itself: At one end the junction does not follow the germline gene, possibly because of a read error. The CDR3 DNA is TGTGCCAGCAGCTTAGGGACTAAGGTCAATGAGCAGTTCTTT. Its translation is CASSLGTKVNEQFF. The chain combines TRBV7-6 with TRBJ2-1; possible D gene TRBD2, 6 bases. The germline V gene has CDR1 SGHVS and CDR2 FNYEAQ. The CDR3 contains 14 residues.

The chain employs TRBV10-3 and TRBJ2-7; 8 bases agree with TRBD2. This CDR3 is built from 13 residues. CDR1 is ENHRY, CDR2 SYGVKD, per germline. V lost 6 bases, J lost 5 bases, and 6 bases stayed unmatched. The DNA of the CDR3 is TGTGCCATCAGCTTAGCGGGAAGCGACGAGCAGTACTTC. Translating gives CAISLAGSDEQYF.

The chain joins TRBV7-9 to TRBJ1-2; the D gene is possibly TRBD1 (6 bases). Germline V gene lookup returns CDR1 SEHNR and CDR2 FQNEAQ (reference sequence). The CDR3 consists of 14 residues. The V end was cut by 4 bases, the J end by 0 bases, with 9 bases between. The CDR3 nucleotides are TGTGCCAGCAGCTCTGGGGGCTCTAACTATGGCTACACCTTC. The encoded protein is CASSSGGSNYGYTF.

Here the CDR3 DNA reads TGTGCCAGCAGTTACTCGAGTAATGGAGTCAGCGCAGATACGCAGTATTTT. Its translation is CASSYSSNGVSADTQYF. The chain recombines TRBV6-6 with TRBJ2-3; unclear D gene. The CDR3 extends over 17 amino acids. V was clipped by 0 bases and J by 4 bases, with 17 bases between them. CDR1 is MNHNY and CDR2 is SVGAGI in the germline V gene (reference sequence).

This clonotype has a single count. At one end the junction does not follow the germline gene, possibly because of a read error. This chain links TRBV20-1 with TRBJ2-6, with D perhaps being TRBD1 or TRBD2 (5 bases each). This CDR3 is built from 14 residues. The V gene's germline CDR1 is DFQATT and CDR2 SNEGSKA (reference sequence). The CDR3 loop reads CSAPHGSGANVPTF. In nucleotides, the CDR3 is TGCAGTGCCCCCCACGGGTCCGGGGCCAACGTCCCGACTTTC.

The chain has TRBV28 and TRBJ2-1; TRBD2 agrees at 8 bases. Per the germline V gene, CDR1 is MDHEN and CDR2 is SYDVKM. The CDR3 sequence is 13 residues long. Trimming cost V 6 bases and J 6 bases; bases outside gene matches: 4. DNA of the CDR3: TGTGCCAGCAGGTCGGGGGGGGCCAATGAGCAGTTCTTC. Its protein is CASRSGGANEQFF.

This clonotype was found a few times. The chain combines TRBV5-1 with TRBJ2-3; 10 bases line up with TRBD1. V was pared by 1 base and J by 2 bases, with 1 base of the junction left unmatched. The germline V gene has CDR1 SGHRS and CDR2 YFSETQ. The CDR3 extends over 15 amino acids. The CDR3 DNA follows: TGCGCCAGCAGCTTGAGACAGGGGGCCACAGATACGCAGTATTTT. Translation gives CASSLRQGATDTQYF. The full variable domain, completed using reference TRBV5-1 and TRBJ2-3, is KAGVTQTPRYLIKTRGQQVTLSCSPISGHRSVSWYQQTPGQGLQFLFEYFSETQRNKGNFPGRFSGRQFSNSRSEMNVSTLELGDSALYLCASSLRQGATDTQYFGPGTRLTVL.

This chain uses TRBV20-1 with TRBJ1-5, with D hard to call. Germline CDR1 DFQATT, CDR2 SNEGSKA (reference sequence). The CDR3 length is 14 residues. The V end was cut by 3 bases, the J end by 0 bases, with 9 bases between. Written as DNA, the CDR3 is TGCAGTGCTAGTTCGGGTTATAGCAATCAGCCCCAGCATTTT. Its protein product is CSASSGYSNQPQHF.

V usage is TRBV3-1 and J usage is TRBJ1-4; no clear D gene. Germline CDR1 is LGHDT and CDR2 is YNNKEL (reference sequence). The CDR3 has 15 residues. V was shortened by 2 bases and J by 7 bases, with 14 bases between the two germline ends. The CDR3 region is CASSQRSGVGEKLFF. The CDR3 coding sequence is TGTGCCAGCAGCCAAAGGTCCGGGGTTGGTGAAAAACTGTTTTTT.

Written as DNA, the CDR3 is TGTGCCAGCAGCTTGGCCCCATCCTTTTCATCGGGCCTCCACTTT. It translates to CASSLAPSFSSGLHF. The chain joins TRBV5-5 to TRBJ1-6; D remains unclear. V lost 0 bases, J lost 15 bases, and 19 bases lay in between. The CDR3 consists of 15 residues. Germline lookup yields CDR1 SGHKS and CDR2 YYEKEE (reference sequence).

The chain employs TRBV7-8 and TRBJ2-2; a weak D match, TRBD1 (5 bases). Trimming cost V 0 bases and J 5 bases, with 7 bases left between them. The CDR3 covers 14 residues. Germline CDR1 SGHVS, CDR2 FQNEAQ. The DNA of the CDR3 is TGTGCCAGCAGCTTAGCGGCAGGGACCGGGGAGCTGTTTTTT. It translates to CASSLAAGTGELFF. The full variable domain, completed using reference TRBV7-8 and TRBJ2-2, is GAGVSQSPRYKVAKRGQDVALRCDPISGHVSLFWYQQALGQGPEFLTYFQNEAQLDKSGLPSDRFFAERPEGSVSTLKIQRTQQEDSAVYLCASSLAAGTGELFFGEGSRLTVL.

This clonotype was observed once. The chain couples TRBV5-1 to TRBJ2-1; no clear D gene. CDR3 length: 13 amino acids. Trimming took off 1 base at V and 7 bases at J, with 9 bases between the two ends. Germline V gene data show CDR1 as SGHRS and CDR2 as YFSETQ. The CDR3 spells CASSLISQNEQFF. In nucleotides, the CDR3 is TGCGCCAGCAGCTTGATTTCCCAAAATGAGCAGTTCTTC.

This clonotype was counted a few times. The rearrangement uses TRBV24-1 and TRBJ2-5, with 9 bases matching TRBD1. The V gene end was trimmed by 2 bases and the J gene end by 4 bases; junction bases not matched to a gene: 4. CDR1 and CDR2 from the germline V gene are KGHDR and SFDVKD. The CDR3 is 15 residues long. DNA of the CDR3: TGTGCCACCAGTGATTCCGGGACAGGGCTAGAGACCCAGTACTTC. This translates into CATSDSGTGLETQYF.

The CDR3 is CASRSAMGTGANVLTF. DNA for the CDR3: TGTGCCAGCAGGTCTGCAATGGGGACAGGGGCCAACGTCCTGACTTTC. The chain employs TRBV3-1 and TRBJ2-6; a possible D gene is TRBD1 (6 bases). The CDR3 contains 16 residues. Germline CDR1 and CDR2: LGHDT and YNNKEL (reference sequence). V dropped 6 bases and J dropped 4 bases, with 16 bases sitting between them.